Listed here are 14 T cell receptor beta chains from one sample, sequenced in a study of glioma-infiltrating T cells. Amplification of TCR alpha and beta CDR3 regions from RNA used iRepertoire nested multiplex PCR. Using its own MiXCR run on the multiplex PCR reads, TCRdb lists one record per CDR3 protein. Of around 390,000 distinct CDR3 sequences listed, around 45% are singletons. The sequenced sample was glioma tissue, nonneoplastic brain tissue, or PBMCs (not recorded which). These receptors were collected from a human donor with low-grade glioma or glioblastoma, undergoing nonglioma brain surgery, or in good health (not recorded which).

This clonotype was observed a few times. The rearrangement links TRBV2 to TRBJ1-6; 10 nucleotides match TRBD1. V lost 3 bases and J lost 7; bases outside the gene matches: 0. This CDR3 contains 14 residues. Looked up from germline, CDR1 is SNHLY and CDR2 is FYNNEI. The CDR3: CASSEGQGNSPLHF. The CDR3 DNA sequence: TGTGCCAGCAGTGAGGGACAGGGGAATTCACCCCTCCACTTT.

V and J are TRBV11-2 and TRBJ2-2, with D perhaps being TRBD1 or TRBD2 (6 bases each). This CDR3 is built from 13 residues. Germline CDR1 and CDR2: SGHAT and FQNNGV. V was trimmed by 11 bases and J by 3 bases, leaving 13 bases between them. The CDR3 DNA reads as TGTGCCGGAAAGGGGGGTCACACCGGGGAGCTGTTTTTT. It is translated as CAGKGGHTGELFF. Variable domain in full (rest from reference TRBV11-2 and TRBJ2-2): EAGVAQSPRYKIIEKRQSVAFWCNPISGHATLYWYQQILGQGPKLLIQFQNNGVVDDSQLPKDRFSAERLKGVDSTLKIQPAKLEDSAVYLCAGKGGHTGELFFGEGSRLTVL.

The rearrangement uses TRBV3-1 and TRBJ2-7; TRBD1 matches 7 bases. Per germline, CDR1 LGHDT and CDR2 YNNKEL (reference sequence). The CDR3 covers 13 residues. V shed 5 bases and J 3 bases; nucleotides not matched to a gene: 4. The CDR3 is CASSSTGDYEQYF. CDR3 bases: TGTGCCAGCAGCTCAACAGGGGACTACGAGCAGTACTTC.

The chain carries TRBV19 and TRBJ2-1; D is possibly TRBD2 (6 bases). The V end was cut by 4 bases, the J end by 0 bases, with 10 bases between. The CDR3 has 15 amino acids. Germline values: CDR1 LNHDA, CDR2 SQIVND (reference sequence). CDR3 bases: TGTGCCAGTAGTACCGGGGGTAGCTCCTACAATGAGCAGTTCTTC. Translating gives CASSTGGSSYNEQFF.

This clonotype appeared a single time. The chain employs TRBV5-1 and TRBJ2-7; D is possibly TRBD1 or TRBD2 (5 bases each). The CDR3 extends over 14 amino acids. CDR1 and CDR2 (germline): SGHRS, YFSETQ. Trimming stripped 4 bases from V and 6 bases from J, with 17 bases between. For the CDR3, the DNA is TGCGCCAGCAGCCGGGACCGAGAGTGGTCCGAGCAGTACTTC. Translation: CASSRDREWSEQYF.

In this sample, this clonotype turned up once. The chain combines TRBV4-1 with TRBJ2-1; perhaps TRBD1 as D (5 bases). The CDR3 spans 14 residues. Germline CDR1 and CDR2: MGHRA and YSYEKL. Trimming shortened V by 1 base and J by 5 bases, and 9 bases separated the two germline ends. This CDR3 is CASSQGTYNNEQFF. Here the CDR3 DNA reads TGCGCCAGCAGCCAAGGGACATACAACAATGAGCAGTTCTTC.

On this clonotype itself: Given the absence of the conserved phenylalanine or tryptophan at the CDR3 end, a read error is likely. J is TRBJ2-2 and V is TRBV4-1; D is possibly TRBD2 (6 bases). Germline V gene sequence: CDR1 MGHRA, CDR2 YSYEKL. The CDR3 spans 15 residues. V lost 0 bases and J lost 6, with 11 bases in between. This CDR3 reads CASSQDHWRAGELFL. The DNA of the CDR3 is TGCGCCAGCAGCCAAGATCACTGGAGGGCCGGGGAGCTGTTTCTT.

This clonotype was counted at least ten times. The rearrangement uses TRBV6-1 and TRBJ1-5, with 8 nucleotides matching TRBD1. V trimming: 5 bases; J trimming: 9 bases; junction bases outside the gene matches: 9. In germline, CDR1 is MNHNS, CDR2 SASEGT. This CDR3 comprises 14 residues. The DNA for the CDR3 is TGTGCCAGCAGTCCACAGGGGGGGCAATGGCCCCAGCATTTT. It specifies CASSPQGGQWPQHF.

Remarks on this clonotype: This may be a read error, as it is one base from a much larger clone. The chain joins TRBV4-3 to TRBJ1-1; D remains ambiguous. Germline lookup yields CDR1 LGHNA and CDR2 YSLEER. The CDR3 totals 13 residues. Written as DNA, the CDR3 is TGCGCCAGCGGCCAGAGGGTGAACACTGAAGCTTTCTTT. Its translation is CASGQRVNTEAFF.

This clonotype appeared a few times. The CDR3 sequence is CASSFVDSGNTIYF. The DNA of the CDR3 is TGTGCCAGCAGTTTTGTGGACTCTGGAAACACCATATATTTT. The rearrangement uses TRBV28 and TRBJ1-3, with D uncertain. Germline V lookup: CDR1 MDHEN, CDR2 SYDVKM. Trimming removed 3 bases at V and 0 bases at J, with 6 bases between. This CDR3 comprises 14 residues.

Many counts were recorded for this clonotype. V and J are TRBV7-2 and TRBJ2-2, with D unclear. The CDR3 has 12 amino acids. Trimming removed 5 bases at V and 7 bases at J, with 8 bases between. CDR1 SGHTA and CDR2 FQGNSA come from the germline V gene. CDR3 sequence reads: CASSRYGGELFF. The CDR3 nucleotides are TGTGCCAGCAGCCGGTACGGCGGGGAGCTGTTTTTT.

In DNA form, the CDR3 reads TGCGCCAGCCTGGCCTCCGAGAACACCGGGGAGCTGTTTTTT. Its translation is CASLASENTGELFF. V is TRBV4-1 and J is TRBJ2-2; D remains ambiguous. Germline values: CDR1 MGHRA, CDR2 YSYEKL. V was shortened by 8 bases and J by 1 base, with 11 bases between the two germline ends. This CDR3 comprises 14 residues.

This clonotype was seen only a few times. An end of the junction differs from the germline gene, which may be a read error. The chain couples TRBV5-4 to TRBJ1-2; 10 nucleotides match TRBD1. The CDR3 has 18 residues. From germline, CDR1 is SGHNT and CDR2 YYREEE (reference sequence). CDR3 in DNA: TGTGCCAGCAGCTTGGAACACACGGGACAGGGGCCCTCCCTTGGCTACACTTTC. This gives the protein CASSLEHTGQGPSLGYTF.

The table lists this clonotype with a few counts. The chain carries TRBV25-1 and TRBJ2-6; D is possibly TRBD1 (6 bases). V was shortened by 5 bases and J by 0 bases, with 23 bases between the two germline ends. Germline values: CDR1 MGHDK, CDR2 SYGVNS. The CDR3 sequence is 20 residues long. For the CDR3, the DNA is TGTGCCAGCAGTTCGCGACTGGGCCGGGACACCTCCTCTGGGGCCAACGTCCTGACTTTC. Its protein is CASSSRLGRDTSSGANVLTF.